Below, one TCR beta chain is given with its context. The antigen is undetermined. This sample is part of a study of OX40 agonist ivuxolimab in advanced cancers. The wider study: Enrollees could have had prior anti-PD-1, anti-PD-L1 or anti-CTLA-4 therapy, which 30% to 50% had received. Partial responses occurred in Three dose-escalation patients, one with hepatocellular carcinoma and two with cutaneous melanoma. Study-level results: Expanded clones were, on average, more numerous in CD8+ T cells than in CD4+. Among patients with partial responses at 0.1-3.0 mg/kg, clonal expansion was among the lowest.

This CDR3 is 10 amino acids long. In germline, CDR1 is SNHLY, CDR2 FYNNEI. V lost 6 bases and J lost 5, with 4 bases in between. Sequencing was performed with immunoSEQ multiplex PCR; in TCRdb, only in-frame clones are kept and a portion is missing. The table has roughly 19,000 clones, approximately 85% seen once. This chain uses TRBV2 with TRBJ1-1; D call uncertain. The clonotype comes from an adult with an advanced solid tumor such as melanoma, head and neck, liver or kidney cancer. Sequencing was performed on CD4+ or CD8+ T cells sorted from blood, taken in a trial of the OX40 agonist ivuxolimab. For the CDR3, the DNA is TGTGCCAGCAGCATGACTGAAGCTTTCTTT. It encodes CASSMTEAFF. The variable domain in full, completed from reference TRBV2 and TRBJ1-1, reads EPEVTQTPSHQVTQMGQEVILRCVPISNHLYFYWYRQILGQKVEFLVSFYNNEISEKSEIFDDQFSVERPDGSNFTLKIRSTKLEDSAMYFCASSMTEAFFGQGTRLTVV.